The next 9 T cell receptor beta chains were all read from a single sample in a study of CD8 T cells in ankylosing spondylitis (dated by TCRdb to about 2017). Their antigen targets remain unknown. Library construction relied on 5' RACE. Sequencing was performed on an Illumina HiSeq 2500. The public reads were run again by TCRdb, first through fastp at Q25 and then through MiXCR, and only productive beta chains were kept. Records with the same CDR3 protein are collapsed into one entry carrying the most frequent genes and DNA. The sample table lists around 440,000 distinct CDR3 sequences, more than 15% of them with a count of one. Over 0.9% of the sample comes from the top ten. On the study overall, not on this receptor specifically: A TCR beta motif of about 8 highly homologous amino acid variants appeared characteristic of blood from ankylosing spondylitis patients.

Sequenced: blood, either unsorted or a sorted T cell fraction (not recorded which). The receptors stem from a male donor with ankylosing spondylitis.

This clonotype showed up just a few times. This chain uses TRBV20-1 with TRBJ2-5, with 9 bases lining up with TRBD2. This CDR3 has 15 residues. The V segment lost 6 bases and the J segment 1 base; nucleotides outside the gene matches: 9. Germline loops: CDR1 DFQATT, CDR2 SNEGSKA (reference sequence). This CDR3 reads CSAAGAGGIQETQYF. The CDR3 DNA reads as TGCAGTGCCGCAGGGGCGGGGGGGATCCAAGAGACCCAGTACTTC.

Worth noting for this clonotype: No conserved phenylalanine or tryptophan ends this CDR3, so it is likely a read error. Because the CDR3's place on the DNA is in doubt, the DNA is left out and the CDR3 is given as listed by TCRdb. This chain uses TRBV6-5 with TRBJ2-5; TRBD1 is taken as the D call from the table, unchecked against the DNA. The CDR3 contains 11 residues when both ends are counted. Germline lookup yields CDR1 MNHEY and CDR2 SVGAGI. The CDR3 sequence: CASSHRDRVTL.

V and J are TRBV28 and TRBJ1-1; maybe TRBD1 (6 bases). The CDR3 contains 15 residues. Germline loops: CDR1 MDHEN, CDR2 SYDVKM. Trimming took 5 bases from V and 0 from J, leaving 13 bases between them. CDR3: CASSPLTGMNTEAFF. CDR3 sequence (DNA): TGTGCCAGCAGTCCTCTTACAGGGATGAACACTGAAGCTTTCTTT. Looking up the rest from reference TRBV28 and TRBJ1-1 gives the full variable domain: DVKVTQSSRYLVKRTGEKVFLECVQDMDHENMFWYRQDPGLGLRLIYFSYDVKMKEKGDIPEGYSVSREKKERFSLILESASTNQTSMYLCASSPLTGMNTEAFFGQGTRLTVV.

This clonotype was recorded at least ten times. The genes are TRBV6-2 or TRBV6-3 and TRBJ2-1; D is uncertain. V was clipped by 7 bases and J by 4 bases, with 14 bases between them. The germline V gene encodes CDR1 MNHEY and CDR2 SVGEGT. This CDR3 has 14 amino acids. CDR3 bases: TGTGCCAGCACCCGAACAAACTCGTACAATGAGCAGTTCTTC. It encodes CASTRTNSYNEQFF.

The chain uses TRBV7-9 and TRBJ2-7; 7 bases are shared with TRBD1. CDR1 and CDR2 from the germline V gene are SEHNR and FQNEAQ (reference sequence). This CDR3 contains 14 residues. The trim removed 5 bases at V and 5 bases at J, leaving 9 bases unmatched. The CDR3 loop is CASSPRQGIHEQYF. Here the CDR3 DNA reads TGTGCCAGCAGCCCTAGACAGGGTATACACGAGCAGTACTTC.

This chain uses TRBV18 with TRBJ1-4, with TRBD1 as a possible D gene (5 bases). CDR1 is KGHSH and CDR2 is LQKENI in the germline V gene. The CDR3 extends over 13 amino acids. V was shortened by 6 bases and J by 0 bases, with 5 bases between the two germline ends. For the CDR3, the DNA is TGTGCCAGCTCGACAGCAACTAATGAAAAACTGTTTTTT. Amino acids: CASSTATNEKLFF.

This clonotype was counted a few times. This chain joins TRBV2 and TRBJ2-7, with TRBD2 matching 11 bases. CDR3 length: 13 residues. The junction had 5 bases not matched to a gene; V was cut back by 8 bases and J by 5 bases. The germline V gene encodes CDR1 SNHLY and CDR2 FYNNEI. Written as DNA, the CDR3 is TGTGCCAGCTTTAGCGGGAGGGCCAACGAGCAGTACTTC. Translation gives CASFSGRANEQYF. The complete variable domain, with remaining parts taken from reference TRBV2 and TRBJ2-7, reads EPEVTQTPSHQVTQMGQEVILRCVPISNHLYFYWYRQILGQKVEFLVSFYNNEISEKSEIFDDQFSVERPDGSNFTLKIRSTKLEDSAMYFCASFSGRANEQYFGPGTRLTVT.

The rearrangement joins TRBV5-6 to TRBJ2-7; 7 bases match TRBD1. Losses at the gene ends were 5 bases for V and 4 bases for J; bases not matched to a gene: 15. Germline V lookup: CDR1 SGHDT, CDR2 YYEEEE. This CDR3 is built from 16 residues. CDR3 bases: TGTGCCAGCAGGACCGTCACCCGGGACAGCCCTTACGAGCAGTACTTC. Translated, it gives CASRTVTRDSPYEQYF.

This clonotype was seen a handful of times. V usage is TRBV15 and J usage is TRBJ2-1, with D tentatively TRBD2 (6 bases). The CDR3 has 16 amino acids. Per germline, CDR1 LNHNV and CDR2 YYDKDF (reference sequence). V lost 1 base and J lost 6, with 16 bases in between. The CDR3 DNA follows: TGTGCCACCAGCAGAGCCACCGGGAGTAGGGGCAATGAGCAGTTCTTC. This gives the protein CATSRATGSRGNEQFF.